This T cell receptor (beta chain) stems from a study of control samples from healthy donors and cancer patients. Per germline, CDR1 SEHNR and CDR2 FQNEAQ (reference sequence). CDR3 size: 13 residues. V was pared by 0 bases and J by 11 bases, with 13 bases between. Here immunoSEQ multiplex PCR was the method, and the copy in TCRdb shows in-frame clones only, minus some. The profile shows roughly 30,000 clones, roughly 85% of them singletons. The sequence derives from a female donor with melanoma. Sequencing input: formalin-fixed, paraffin-embedded tissue. This rearrangement joins TRBV7-9 to TRBJ1-1, with a possible D match to TRBD1 (5 bases). This CDR3 reads CASSLAGGTVAFF. In nucleotides, the CDR3 is TGTGCCAGCAGCTTAGCGGGGGGGACTGTGGCTTTCTTT. The complete variable domain, with remaining parts taken from reference TRBV7-9 and TRBJ1-1, reads DTGVSQNPRHKITKRGQNVTFRCDPISEHNRLYWYRQTLGQGPEFLTYFQNEAQLEKSRLLSDRFSAERPKGSFSTLEIQRTEQGDSAMYLCASSLAGGTVAFFGQGTRLTVV.